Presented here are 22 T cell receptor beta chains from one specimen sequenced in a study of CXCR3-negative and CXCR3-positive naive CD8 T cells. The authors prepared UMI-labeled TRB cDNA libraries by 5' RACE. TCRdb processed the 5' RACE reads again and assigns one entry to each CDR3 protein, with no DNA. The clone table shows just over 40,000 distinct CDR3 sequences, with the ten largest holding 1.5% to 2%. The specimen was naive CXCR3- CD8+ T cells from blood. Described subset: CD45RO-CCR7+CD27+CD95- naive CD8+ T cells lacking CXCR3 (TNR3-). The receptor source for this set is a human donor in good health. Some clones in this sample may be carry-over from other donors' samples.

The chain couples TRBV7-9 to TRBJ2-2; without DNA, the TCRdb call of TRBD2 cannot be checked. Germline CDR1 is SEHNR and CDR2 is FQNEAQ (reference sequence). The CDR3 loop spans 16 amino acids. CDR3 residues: CASSWSGALNTGELFF. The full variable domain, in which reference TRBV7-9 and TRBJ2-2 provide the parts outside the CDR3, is DTGVSQNPRHKITKRGQNVTFRCDPISEHNRLYWYRQTLGQGPEFLTYFQNEAQLEKSRLLSDRFSAERPKGSFSTLEIQRTEQGDSAMYLCASSWSGALNTGELFFGEGSRLTVL.

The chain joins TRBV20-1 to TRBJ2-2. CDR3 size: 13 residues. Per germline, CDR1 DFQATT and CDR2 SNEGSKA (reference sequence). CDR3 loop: CSASMGSTGELFF.

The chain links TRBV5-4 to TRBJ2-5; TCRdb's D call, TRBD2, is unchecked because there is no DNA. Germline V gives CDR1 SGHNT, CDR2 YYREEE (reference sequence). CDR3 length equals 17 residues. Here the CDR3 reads CASSLDPGLAERETQYF.

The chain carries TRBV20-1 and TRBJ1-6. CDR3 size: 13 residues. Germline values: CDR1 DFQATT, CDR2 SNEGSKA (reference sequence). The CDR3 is CSAKAGEGSPLHF.

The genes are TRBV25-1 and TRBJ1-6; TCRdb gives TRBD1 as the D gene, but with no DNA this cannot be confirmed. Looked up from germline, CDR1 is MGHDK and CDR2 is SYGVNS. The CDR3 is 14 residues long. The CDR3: CASSEGTGLSPLHF.

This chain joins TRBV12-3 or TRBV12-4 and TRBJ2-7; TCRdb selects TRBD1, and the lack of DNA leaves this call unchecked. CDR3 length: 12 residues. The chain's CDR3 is CASRQGSHEQYF.

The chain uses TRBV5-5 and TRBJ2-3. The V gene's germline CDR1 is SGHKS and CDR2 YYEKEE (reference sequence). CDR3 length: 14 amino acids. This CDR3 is CASSSGERTDTQYF.

The CDR3 here is CASSQGGFLGELFF. This rearrangement joins TRBV4-2 to TRBJ2-2; TCRdb reports TRBD1, a call that lacks DNA to check it against. The germline V gene encodes CDR1 LGHNA and CDR2 YNFKEQ. This CDR3 has 14 amino acids.

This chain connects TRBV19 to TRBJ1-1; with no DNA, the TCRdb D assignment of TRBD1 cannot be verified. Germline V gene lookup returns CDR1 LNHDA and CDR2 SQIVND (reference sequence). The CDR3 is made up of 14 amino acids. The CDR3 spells CASTPFAGDTEAFF. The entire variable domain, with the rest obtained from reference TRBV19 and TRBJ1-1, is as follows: DGGITQSPKYLFRKEGQNVTLSCEQNLNHDAMYWYRQDPGQGLRLIYYSQIVNDFQKGDIAEGYSVSREKKESFPLTVTSAQKNPTAFYLCASTPFAGDTEAFFGQGTRLTVV.

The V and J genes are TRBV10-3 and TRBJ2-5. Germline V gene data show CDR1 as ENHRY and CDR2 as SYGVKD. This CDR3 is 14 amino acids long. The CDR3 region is CAISEAEEQETQYF.

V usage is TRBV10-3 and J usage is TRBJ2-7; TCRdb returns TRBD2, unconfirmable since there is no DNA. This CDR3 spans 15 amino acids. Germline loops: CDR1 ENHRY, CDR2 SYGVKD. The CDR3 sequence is CAISEGLESYPEQYF.

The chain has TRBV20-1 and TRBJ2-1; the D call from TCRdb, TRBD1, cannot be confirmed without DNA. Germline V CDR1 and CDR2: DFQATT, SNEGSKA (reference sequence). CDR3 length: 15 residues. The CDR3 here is CSARDAYRQASEQFF.

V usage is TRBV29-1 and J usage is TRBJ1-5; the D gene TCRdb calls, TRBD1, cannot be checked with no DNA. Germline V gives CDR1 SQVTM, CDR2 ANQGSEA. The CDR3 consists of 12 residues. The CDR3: CSVAEGGQPQHF.

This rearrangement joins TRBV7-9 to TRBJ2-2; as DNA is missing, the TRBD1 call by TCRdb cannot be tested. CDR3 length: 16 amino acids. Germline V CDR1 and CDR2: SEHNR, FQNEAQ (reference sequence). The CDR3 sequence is CASSPTDRGVAGELFF.

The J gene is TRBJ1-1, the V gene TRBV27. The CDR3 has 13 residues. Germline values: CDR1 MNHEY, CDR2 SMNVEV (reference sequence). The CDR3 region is CASSSSSAVGAFF.

The CDR3 region is CSVVDRDPEAFF. The chain has TRBV29-1 and TRBJ1-1; TCRdb's D gene call, TRBD1, goes unchecked for lack of DNA. The CDR3 runs to 12 residues. Germline V gene data show CDR1 as SQVTM and CDR2 as ANQGSEA.

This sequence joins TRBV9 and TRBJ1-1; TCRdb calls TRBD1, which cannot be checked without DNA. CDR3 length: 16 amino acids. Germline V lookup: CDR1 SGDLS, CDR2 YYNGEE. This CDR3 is CASSPRTGGPNTEAFF.

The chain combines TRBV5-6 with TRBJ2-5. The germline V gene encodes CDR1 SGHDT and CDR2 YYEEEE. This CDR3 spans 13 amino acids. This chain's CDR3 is CASSGGPQETQYF.

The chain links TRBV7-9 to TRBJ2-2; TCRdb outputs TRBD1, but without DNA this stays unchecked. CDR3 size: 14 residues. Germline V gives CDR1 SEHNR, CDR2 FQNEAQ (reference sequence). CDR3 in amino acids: CASSSRDRPGELFF.

Here the CDR3 reads CSTTGTGTGDGYTF. V usage is TRBV29-1 and J usage is TRBJ1-2; the D call from TCRdb, TRBD1, cannot be confirmed without DNA. Germline-derived CDR1 and CDR2 are SQVTM and ANQGSEA. The CDR3 has 14 amino acids.

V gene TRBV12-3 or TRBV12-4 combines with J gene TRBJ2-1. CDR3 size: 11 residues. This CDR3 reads CASSLKGEQFF.

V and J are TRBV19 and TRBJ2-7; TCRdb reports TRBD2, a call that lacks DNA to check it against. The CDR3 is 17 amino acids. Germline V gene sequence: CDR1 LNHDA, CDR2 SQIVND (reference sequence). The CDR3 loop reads CASGMGGAGLALGEQYF.